Listed below are T cell receptor beta chains from one sample, sequenced in a study of blood T cell repertoires in COVID-19. Assay used: immunoSEQ multiplex PCR; TCRdb lists only in-frame clones, some missing. The sample carries over 250,000 clones, about 90% recorded once. Input material: peripheral blood. These TCRs come from a person aged 18-35 years with COVID-19, enrolled during active disease. Each CDR3 is given with its conserved first and last residue. D genes are given only for firm matches. The listing skips clone size in some rows; elsewhere it reads once, few, many or a size class.

V gene,clone size,CDR3 length,D gene,J gene,CDR3 protein,CDR3 DNA
TRBV19,NA,13,TRBD1,TRBJ2-2,CASQGARTGELFF,TGTGCCAGTCAGGGGGCGAGAACCGGGGAGCTGTTTTTT
TRBV28,once,12,NA,TRBJ2-1,CASSFRLTERLF,TGTGCCAGCAGTTTTCGGTTGACTGAACGGCTCTTC
TRBV11-2,NA,13,TRBD1,TRBJ1-1,CASSPTGATEAFF,TGTGCCAGCAGCCCTACAGGGGCCACTGAAGCTTTCTTT
TRBV25-1,NA,16,TRBD1,TRBJ2-1,CASRDLPGTGLNEQFF,TGTGCCAGCAGGGACCTCCCCGGGACAGGGTTGAATGAGCAGTTCTTC
TRBV2,NA,15,NA,TRBJ2-5,CASSEARLIQETQYF,TGTGCCAGCAGTGAAGCCCGACTGATCCAAGAGACCCAGTACTTC
TRBV6-5,NA,11,NA,TRBJ2-7,CASRYSYEQYF,TGTGCCAGCAGGTACTCCTACGAGCAGTACTTC
TRBV28,NA,15,NA,TRBJ1-1,CASSLDQRGNTEAFF,TGTGCCAGCAGTTTGGACCAAAGGGGGAACACTGAAGCTTTCTTT
TRBV11-2,NA,19,NA,TRBJ2-1,CASSPGHAFSALSNNEQFF,TGTGCCAGCAGCCCGGGACACGCTTTTTCAGCGCTAAGTAACAATGAGCAGTTCTTC
TRBV2,NA,15,TRBD2,TRBJ2-7,CASSVGLAGIDEQYF,TGTGCCAGCAGCGTGGGGCTAGCGGGAATCGACGAGCAGTACTTC
TRBV24-1,NA,14,NA,TRBJ1-5,CATSDSTGNQPQHF,TGTGCCACCAGTGACAGCACAGGCAATCAGCCCCAGCATTTT
TRBV6-5,many,13,NA,TRBJ2-1,CASSSNPYGRKFF,TGTGCCAGCAGTTCCAACCCCTACGGGAGAAAGTTCTTC
TRBV30,NA,14,NA,TRBJ1-3,CAWSVQGGGNTIYF,TGTGCCTGGAGTGTACAAGGGGGTGGAAACACCATATATTTT
TRBV7-9,once,12,NA,TRBJ1-1,CASSLAVSGAFF,TGTGCCAGCAGCTTAGCCGTCTCAGGGGCTTTCTTT
TRBV30,NA,11,NA,TRBJ2-7,CAWTRLGEQYF,TGTGCCTGGACAAGACTCGGCGAGCAGTACTTC
TRBV5-1,NA,15,NA,TRBJ1-6,CASRPGDSYNSPLHF,TGCGCCAGCAGACCCGGTGACTCTTATAATTCACCCCTCCACTTT
TRBV2,NA,14,NA,TRBJ1-2,CASSESGAGYGYTF,TGTGCCAGCAGTGAAAGCGGGGCAGGCTATGGCTACACCTTC
TRBV2,NA,18,TRBD2,TRBJ2-1,CASSEAGLAGGQYNEQFF,TGTGCCAGCAGTGAAGCGGGATTAGCGGGAGGCCAATACAATGAGCAGTTCTTC
TRBV5-1,once,14,NA,TRBJ1-5,CASSLAGGNQPQHF,TGCGCCAGCAGCTTGGCAGGGGGCAATCAGCCCCAGCATTTT
TRBV9,NA,16,TRBD2,TRBJ2-5,CASSVGGGRAWETQYF,TGTGCCAGCAGCGTAGGTGGCGGGAGGGCCTGGGAGACCCAGTACTTC
TRBV4-2,NA,15,TRBD2,TRBJ2-1,CASSQGGTTYNEQFF,TGTGCCAGCAGCCAAGGGGGGACTACCTACAATGAGCAGTTCTTC
TRBV27,NA,15,NA,TRBJ2-1,CASSAAALIPQEQFF,TGTGCCAGCAGTGCCGCAGCGCTAATTCCCCAGGAGCAGTTCTTC
TRBV29-1,NA,12,NA,TRBJ1-3,CSVGGLGNTIYF,TGCAGCGTGGGGGGGCTTGGAAACACCATATATTTT
TRBV19,few,15,NA,TRBJ1-2,CASSTPGGLQGGYTF,TGTGCCAGTAGTACCCCCGGAGGTCTCCAGGGGGGCTACACCTTC
TRBV19,NA,11,NA,TRBJ2-3,CASTNGDTQYF,TGTGCCAGTACTAACGGGGATACGCAGTATTTT
TRBV6-5,NA,15,NA,TRBJ1-5,CASSSGEGGNQPQHF,TGTGCCAGCAGCTCAGGGGAGGGTGGCAATCAGCCCCAGCATTTT
TRBV11-2,NA,16,TRBD1,TRBJ1-4,CASSSDGQGRNEKLFF,TGTGCCAGCAGCTCAGATGGACAGGGGAGGAATGAAAAACTGTTTTTT
TRBV7-9,NA,13,TRBD1,TRBJ1-1,CASSDRDRSEAFF,TGTGCCAGCAGCGATAGGGACAGGTCGGAAGCTTTCTTT
TRBV5-1,NA,17,NA,TRBJ1-2,CASSLLAGGEVLNGYTF,TGCGCCAGCAGCTTGTTAGCGGGGGGCGAGGTGCTGAATGGCTACACCTTC
TRBV28,once,13,TRBD1,TRBJ1-1,CASSRGQYTEAFF,TGTGCCAGCAGCCGGGGACAGTACACTGAAGCTTTCTTT
TRBV14,few,16,NA,TRBJ1-2,CASSQDHYGSIYGYTF,TGTGCCAGCAGCCAAGATCATTATGGGAGTATCTATGGCTACACCTTC
TRBV7-9,many,12,NA,TRBJ2-7,CASRAGGYEQYF,TGTGCCAGCAGGGCCGGAGGCTACGAGCAGTACTTC
TRBV6-6,NA,15,TRBD2,TRBJ2-7,CASSYRAGVVSEQYF,TGTGCCAGCAGTTACAGGGCGGGAGTAGTAAGCGAGCAGTACTTC
TRBV5-1,NA,15,NA,TRBJ1-1,CASSYYQGKETEAFF,TGCGCCAGCAGCTACTATCAGGGAAAGGAGACTGAAGCTTTCTTT
TRBV5-1,once,15,TRBD2,TRBJ2-5,CASSFRSGEGETQYF,TGCGCCAGCAGCTTCCGGTCCGGGGAGGGAGAGACCCAGTACTTC
TRBV28,NA,15,TRBD1,TRBJ1-1,CASRPQGAVNTEAFF,TGTGCCAGCAGACCTCAGGGGGCGGTGAACACTGAAGCTTTCTTT
TRBV13,NA,15,TRBD2,TRBJ2-5,CASSLGAGVGETQYF,TGTGCCAGCAGCTTAGGAGCGGGAGTAGGAGAGACCCAGTACTTC
TRBV6-5,NA,13,TRBD2,TRBJ2-5,CASRGLAGETQYF,TGTGCCAGCAGGGGACTAGCGGGAGAGACCCAGTACTTC
TRBV7-6,NA,15,TRBD1,TRBJ2-7,CASSLGQGALREQYF,TGTGCCAGCAGCTTAGGGCAGGGGGCTTTACGCGAGCAGTACTTC
TRBV23-1,once,15,NA,TRBJ2-2,CASSQFRECAGELFF,TGCGCCAGCAGTCAATTCCGGGAATGCGCCGGGGAGCTGTTTTTT
TRBV6-5,NA,15,TRBD1,TRBJ1-2,CASSPLDRGLYGYTF,TGTGCCAGCAGTCCCCTGGACAGGGGGCTCTATGGCTACACCTTC
TRBV7-8,NA,14,NA,TRBJ2-5,CASSTPGRQETQYF,TGTGCCAGCAGCACCCCGGGTAGGCAAGAGACCCAGTACTTC
TRBV13,NA,17,TRBD2,TRBJ2-3,CASSLLASGGNTDTQYF,TGTGCCAGCAGCTTATTGGCTAGCGGGGGGAACACAGATACGCAGTATTTT
TRBV19,NA,14,NA,TRBJ2-1,CASSSSISYNEQFF,TGTGCCAGTAGTTCCTCTATTTCCTACAATGAGCAGTTCTTC